This record concerns one T cell receptor beta chain sequence. Its antigen is not identified. This record belongs to a study of cytomegalovirus exposure and HLA in healthy donors. Sequencing used immunoSEQ multiplex PCR; TCRdb keeps in-frame clones, though not all of them. The sample yields 220,000 or so clones, over 65% seen once. Looked up from germline, CDR1 is SGHTA and CDR2 is FQGTGA. The CDR3 totals 16 residues. The V gene lost 5 bases and the J gene lost 3 bases, with 17 bases spanning the gap. Points from the study as a whole: Generally TCR sequences proved uncommon, though certain public TCRs appeared in numerous donors. The listing of roughly 160 TCR beta chains classed them as cytomegalovirus-associated.

The genes are TRBV7-3 and TRBJ2-1; a weak D match, TRBD1 (5 bases). The clonotype was recovered from a young woman in good health and CMV-seronegative. The sample comprised PBMCs. The CDR3 spells CASSPTAGPFYNEQFF. In DNA, the CDR3 is TGTGCCAGCAGCCCGACAGCAGGACCCTTCTACAATGAGCAGTTCTTC.